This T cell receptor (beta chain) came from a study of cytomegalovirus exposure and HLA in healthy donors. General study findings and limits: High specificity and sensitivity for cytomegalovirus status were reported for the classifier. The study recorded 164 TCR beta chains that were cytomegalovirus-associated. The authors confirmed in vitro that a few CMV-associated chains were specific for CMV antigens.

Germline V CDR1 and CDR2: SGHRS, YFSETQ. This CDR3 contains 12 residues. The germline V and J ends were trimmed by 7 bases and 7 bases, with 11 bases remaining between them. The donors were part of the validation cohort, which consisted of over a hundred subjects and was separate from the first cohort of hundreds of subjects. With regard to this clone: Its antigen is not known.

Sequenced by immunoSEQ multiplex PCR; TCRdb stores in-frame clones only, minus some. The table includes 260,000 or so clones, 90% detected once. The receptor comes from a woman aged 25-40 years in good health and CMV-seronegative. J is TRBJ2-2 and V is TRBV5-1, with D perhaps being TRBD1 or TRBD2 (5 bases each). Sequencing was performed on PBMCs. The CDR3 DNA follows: TGCGCCAGCGGGAGAGGGGACGGGGAGCTGTTTTTT. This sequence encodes CASGRGDGELFF. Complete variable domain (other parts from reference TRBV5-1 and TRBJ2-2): KAGVTQTPRYLIKTRGQQVTLSCSPISGHRSVSWYQQTPGQGLQFLFEYFSETQRNKGNFPGRFSGRQFSNSRSEMNVSTLELGDSALYLCASGRGDGELFFGEGSRLTVL.